The 32 T cell receptor beta chains below were found in one sample sequenced in a study of regulatory T cells in long-lasting Graves disease. The time point here: persistent/refractory GD, antithyroid drugs over 5 years with positive TRAb. PBMC RNA was the source of the TCR library. Arm-PCR of CDR3 regions and iRepertoire HTBI primers were the basis on which TCR beta libraries were built. From the multiplex PCR reads, TCRdb called clonotypes with MiXCR, one entry per CDR3 protein. The sample consists of approximately 360,000 distinct CDR3 sequences, roughly 25% of them appearing once. The sequences come from peripheral blood mononuclear cells (PBMCs), collected when the disease was refractory, from a patient treated with antithyroid drugs. The origin of the receptors is a woman aged 40 to 50 with Graves disease.

The chain couples TRBV14 to TRBJ1-5, with TRBD1 identical over 7 bases. Per germline, CDR1 SGHDN and CDR2 FVKESK. There are 16 residues in the CDR3. Trimming cost V 0 bases and J 4 bases; bases outside gene matches: 6. CDR3 in amino acids: CASSQDRQGKNQPQHF. The CDR3 nucleotides are TGTGCCAGCAGCCAAGATCGACAGGGAAAGAATCAGCCCCAGCATTTT.

The J gene is TRBJ2-1, the V gene TRBV19, with 11 nucleotides matching TRBD2. The CDR3 runs 17 residues. The trim removed 5 bases at V and 4 bases at J, leaving 10 bases unmatched. Germline lookup yields CDR1 LNHDA and CDR2 SQIVND (reference sequence). This CDR3 is CASSSLAGGRGYNEQFF. In DNA form, the CDR3 reads TGTGCCAGTAGTTCCCTAGCGGGAGGACGAGGATACAATGAGCAGTTCTTC.

In its sample, this clonotype was seen once. The DNA of the CDR3 is TGTGCCAGCAGCCGAGGGGAGAGCGGGTCTCCGGGCGAGCAGTACTTC. Protein sequence: CASSRGESGSPGEQYF. The chain is built from TRBV6-2 or TRBV6-3 and TRBJ2-7, with D maybe TRBD2 (6 bases). The length of the CDR3 is 16 residues. Germline assignment: CDR1 MNHEY and CDR2 SVGEGT. The V end was cut by 6 bases, the J end by 6 bases, with 24 bases between.

This clonotype has a handful of counts. This chain links TRBV5-1 with TRBJ2-7; the D gene is possibly TRBD2 (6 bases). Looked up from germline, CDR1 is SGHRS and CDR2 is YFSETQ. The CDR3 is 15 residues long. Trimming removed 4 bases at V and 3 bases at J, with 17 bases between. The CDR3 bases are TGCGCCAGCAGCGGGGTGCGGGGCTTAATCTACGAGCAGTACTTC. The encoded protein is CASSGVRGLIYEQYF. The full variable domain, with the rest looked up from reference TRBV5-1 and TRBJ2-7, is KAGVTQTPRYLIKTRGQQVTLSCSPISGHRSVSWYQQTPGQGLQFLFEYFSETQRNKGNFPGRFSGRQFSNSRSEMNVSTLELGDSALYLCASSGVRGLIYEQYFGPGTRLTVT.

The chain joins TRBV28 to TRBJ2-7; weak D call: TRBD2 (5 bases). V shed 5 bases and J shed 2 bases, with 13 bases lying between them. Germline-derived CDR1 and CDR2 are MDHEN and SYDVKM. The CDR3 has 14 residues. CDR3 sequence (DNA): TGTGCCAGCAGTCCCCTGGAGGCCACCTACGAGCAGTACTTC. Translating it yields CASSPLEATYEQYF.

This clonotype was counted only a few times. The chain employs TRBV6-5 and TRBJ1-1; the D is unclear. The CDR3 runs 16 residues. The V end lost 0 bases, the J end lost 0 bases, and 11 bases lay between the germline ends. Germline V gene lookup returns CDR1 MNHEY and CDR2 SVGAGI. Written as DNA, the CDR3 is TGTGCCAGCAGTTACTCTCGAACAATTATGAACACTGAAGCTTTCTTT. It translates to CASSYSRTIMNTEAFF.

This chain connects TRBV20-1 to TRBJ1-5; a weak D match, TRBD1 (6 bases). Germline V gene data show CDR1 as DFQATT and CDR2 as SNEGSKA (reference sequence). V dropped 6 bases and J dropped 0 bases, with 9 bases sitting between them. This CDR3 is built from 13 residues. CDR3: CSARDISNQPQHF. The CDR3 nucleotides are TGCAGTGCCCGGGACATTAGCAATCAGCCCCAGCATTTT.

This clonotype was counted once. The genes are TRBV5-1 and TRBJ2-7; 8 bases map to TRBD1. CDR3 length equals 15 residues. Trimming took 8 bases from V and 1 from J; bases not matched to a gene: 11. Germline values: CDR1 SGHRS, CDR2 YFSETQ. DNA of the CDR3: TGCGCCAGTACTGATAGGGACAGGATTTCCTACGAGCAGTACTTC. Protein product: CASTDRDRISYEQYF.

This clonotype was detected many times. Germline is not matched at one junction end, which may reflect a read error. CDR3 coding DNA: TGTGCCAGCAGCCCCGGACAGATACAAGAGACCCAGTACTTC. Translating it yields CASSPGQIQETQYF. The rearrangement joins TRBV5-1 to TRBJ2-5; TRBD1 might be the D (6 bases). CDR3 size: 14 residues. Germline CDR1 SGHRS, CDR2 YFSETQ. The whole variable domain, filled in from reference TRBV5-1 and TRBJ2-5, reads KAGVTQTPRYLIKTRGQQVTLSCSPISGHRSVSWYQQTPGQGLQFLFEYFSETQRNKGNFPGRFSGRQFSNSRSEMNVSTLELGDSALYLCASSPGQIQETQYFGPGTRLLVL.

This clonotype was found a few times. The chain is built from TRBV20-1 and TRBJ2-7; D may be TRBD2 (6 bases). In germline, CDR1 is DFQATT, CDR2 SNEGSKA (reference sequence). Trimming took off 3 bases at V and 0 bases at J, with 15 bases between the two ends. CDR3 length equals 15 residues. Here the CDR3 reads CSARPGLKLSYEQYF. CDR3 bases: TGCAGTGCTAGGCCGGGACTCAAACTCTCCTACGAGCAGTACTTC.

V usage is TRBV5-1 and J usage is TRBJ1-5; no clear D. Germline values: CDR1 SGHRS, CDR2 YFSETQ. The V end was cut by 7 bases, the J end by 0 bases, with 14 bases between. The CDR3 is made up of 15 amino acids. CDR3 bases: TGCGCCAGCGCCCGGGCATCCTATAGCAATCAGCCCCAGCATTTT. Its protein product is CASARASYSNQPQHF.

The chain joins TRBV2 to TRBJ2-7; 8 nucleotides match TRBD1. With 6 bases clipped from V and 5 bases from J, the junction kept 6 bases outside the gene matches. Germline V CDR1 and CDR2: SNHLY, FYNNEI. The CDR3 loop spans 13 amino acids. CDR3 in DNA: TGTGCCAGCAGAAGGACAGGGCGCAACGAGCAGTACTTC. Residues: CASRRTGRNEQYF.

This clonotype has at least ten counts. The junction does not match germline at one end; this may be a read error. The V gene is TRBV27, the J gene TRBJ1-1, with a possible D match to TRBD1 (5 bases). This CDR3 comprises 13 residues. Germline assignment: CDR1 MNHEY and CDR2 SMNVEV (reference sequence). As DNA, the CDR3 is TGTGCCAGCAGCTTATCAGGGTCCACTGAAGCTTTCTTT. Translation: CASSLSGSTEAFF.

This clonotype was seen repeatedly, ten times or more. The chain links TRBV7-2 to TRBJ1-5; 9 bases line up with TRBD1. The V and J ends lost 3 bases and 5 bases, in that order; junction bases with no gene match: 2. This CDR3 is built from 14 residues. Germline CDR1 and CDR2: SGHTA and FQGNSA. The CDR3 region has the DNA TGTGCCAGCAGCTTGGGACAGGGCGATCAGCCCCAGCATTTT. Translation: CASSLGQGDQPQHF.

The chain carries TRBV5-1 and TRBJ1-1, with D perhaps matching TRBD1 (6 bases). CDR3 length: 17 residues. Per germline, CDR1 SGHRS and CDR2 YFSETQ. The V and J ends lost 5 bases and 0 bases respectively, with 20 bases between them. CDR3 in amino acids: CASSSNVQGGMNTEAFF. CDR3 DNA sequence: TGCGCCAGCAGTTCAAATGTACAGGGAGGGATGAACACTGAAGCTTTCTTT.

This clonotype occurred many times. The V gene is TRBV28, the J gene TRBJ2-7; 8 nucleotides match TRBD2. Germline V CDR1 and CDR2: MDHEN, SYDVKM. V shed 6 bases and J 4 bases; nucleotides not matched to a gene: 17. The CDR3 consists of 17 residues. CDR3 in amino acids: CASRSSYRREEWYEQYF. The CDR3 DNA is TGTGCCAGCAGGTCTTCCTATCGGCGGGAGGAATGGTACGAGCAGTACTTC.

The chain links TRBV6-6 to TRBJ2-7; D is perhaps TRBD2 (6 bases). This CDR3 is built from 15 residues. Germline assignment: CDR1 MNHNY and CDR2 SVGAGI (reference sequence). Trimming left V 0 bases short and J 3 bases short, with 12 bases between. CDR3 nucleotide sequence: TGTGCCAGCAGTTACTCGGTTAGCGGCAGCTACGAGCAGTACTTC. This translates into CASSYSVSGSYEQYF.

This clonotype has a handful of counts. The J gene is TRBJ1-2, the V gene TRBV5-1; D not certain. The CDR3 covers 16 residues. Germline CDR1 SGHRS, CDR2 YFSETQ. V was clipped by 7 bases and J by 0 bases, with 19 bases between them. Written as DNA, the CDR3 is TGCGCCAGCGGGGTGGCAGGAGGTATAACTAACTATGGCTACACCTTC. It translates to CASGVAGGITNYGYTF.

This clonotype was seen ten or more times. This rearrangement joins TRBV12-3 or TRBV12-4 to TRBJ1-1; D gene uncertain. V lost 1 base and J 5 bases, leaving 11 bases between the germline ends. The CDR3 has 14 residues. CDR3 sequence reads: CASSLDRGWTEAFF. The CDR3 DNA reads TGTGCCAGCAGTTTAGACCGGGGATGGACTGAAGCTTTCTTT.

V usage is TRBV19 and J usage is TRBJ2-7; no reliable D call. The germline V gene encodes CDR1 LNHDA and CDR2 SQIVND (reference sequence). The CDR3 spans 15 residues. V was trimmed by 3 bases and J by 8 bases, leaving 20 bases between them. CDR3 DNA sequence: TGTGCCAGTAGTATCGGTTCCGGCGAGACGTACAAGCAGTACTTC. This sequence encodes CASSIGSGETYKQYF.

This chain uses TRBV3-1 with TRBJ2-7; D uncertain. Trimming took 7 bases from V and 0 from J, leaving 13 bases between them. CDR1 is LGHDT and CDR2 is YNNKEL in the germline V gene (reference sequence). The CDR3 totals 14 residues. The CDR3 coding sequence is TGTGCCAGCAAACTGGCGGTGAGCTCCTACGAGCAGTACTTC. It encodes CASKLAVSSYEQYF.

This clonotype came up many times. The rearrangement joins TRBV12-3 or TRBV12-4 to TRBJ1-1; D is uncertain. This CDR3 region has 13 residues. Trimming removed 8 bases at V and 4 bases at J, with 14 bases between. The CDR3 DNA sequence: TGTGCCAGCGCTTACCTGGGCGGCACTGAAGCTTTCTTT. Translating gives CASAYLGGTEAFF.

This clonotype turned up a few times. This may be a read error, as it is one base from a much larger clone. The V and J genes are TRBV28 and TRBJ2-6; tentatively, D is TRBD1 (6 bases). The CDR3 contains 16 residues. CDR1 is MDHEN, CDR2 SYDVKM, per germline. The CDR3, as DNA: TGTGTCAGCAGTTTAGGGGGAGCGTTCGGGGCCAACGTCCTGACTTTC. Amino acids: CVSSLGGAFGANVLTF. Full variable domain (outside the CDR3, taken from reference TRBV28 and TRBJ2-6): DVKVTQSSRYLVKRTGEKVFLECVQDMDHENMFWYRQDPGLGLRLIYFSYDVKMKEKGDIPEGYSVSREKKERFSLILESASTNQTSMYLCVSSLGGAFGANVLTFGAGSRLTVL.

The rearrangement joins TRBV3-1 to TRBJ2-2; D is unresolved. CDR1 LGHDT and CDR2 YNNKEL come from the germline V gene (reference sequence). V lost 1 base and J lost 7, with 7 bases in between. The CDR3 spans 13 residues. The CDR3 region is CASSQGQVGELFF. CDR3 DNA sequence: TGTGCCAGCAGCCAAGGCCAGGTCGGGGAGCTGTTTTTT.

This clonotype was found many times. The chain couples TRBV28 to TRBJ1-1; TRBD1 is a possible D gene (5 bases). The CDR3 length is 13 residues. Trimming took off 3 bases at V and 11 bases at J, with 16 bases between the two ends. CDR1 and CDR2 (germline): MDHEN, SYDVKM. This CDR3 reads CASSLDRGVAAFF. The CDR3 region has the DNA TGTGCCAGCAGTTTGGACCGGGGGGTGGCTGCTTTCTTT.

This clonotype is a singleton in its sample. The V gene is TRBV3-1, the J gene TRBJ2-5; perhaps TRBD2 as D (6 bases). Germline CDR1 and CDR2: LGHDT and YNNKEL (reference sequence). This CDR3 has 14 amino acids. V lost 3 bases and J 5 bases, leaving 13 bases between the germline ends. CDR3 bases: TGTGCCAGCAGCCACCTGGCGGGACTGGAGACCCAGTACTTC. Protein sequence: CASSHLAGLETQYF.

This clonotype was counted only a few times. This chain links TRBV13 with TRBJ2-5; D not resolved. The CDR3 contains 14 residues. Trimming cost V 5 bases and J 5 bases, with 15 bases left between them. CDR1 and CDR2 (germline): PRHDT, FYEKMQ (reference sequence). CDR3 residues: CASSHPSIGETQYF. DNA of the CDR3: TGTGCCAGCAGCCACCCGTCAATCGGGGAGACCCAGTACTTC.

This clonotype has a count of ten or more. The chain uses TRBV19 and TRBJ2-6; a weak D match, TRBD1 (6 bases). Germline CDR1 is LNHDA and CDR2 is SQIVND (reference sequence). With 2 bases removed from V and 8 bases from J, the gap between germline ends came to 16 bases. The CDR3 spans 16 residues. The CDR3 loop reads CASSISWQGRTNVLTF. In nucleotides, the CDR3 is TGTGCCAGTAGTATATCCTGGCAGGGGCGAACCAACGTCCTGACTTTC.

This clonotype came up many times. The J gene is TRBJ2-7, the V gene TRBV20-1; 8 bases are a match to TRBD2. The germline CDR1 and CDR2 sequences are DFQATT and SNEGSKA (reference sequence). The CDR3 runs to 14 residues. V was clipped by 6 bases and J by 2 bases; unmatched bases: 9. The CDR3 DNA reads as TGCAGTGCGAGCGAGCGGGAGAAGCCCTACGAGCAGTACTTC. This gives the protein CSASEREKPYEQYF.

The chain joins TRBV6-5 to TRBJ1-4; unclear D gene. This CDR3 is 15 amino acids long. The germline V and J ends were trimmed by 0 bases and 6 bases, with 11 bases remaining between them. Germline V gene lookup returns CDR1 MNHEY and CDR2 SVGAGI. The CDR3 region is CASSYSYRMDEKLFF. The DNA for the CDR3 is TGTGCCAGCAGTTACTCCTACCGGATGGATGAAAAACTGTTTTTT.

This clonotype was seen a few times. The rearrangement joins TRBV28 to TRBJ2-1; D might be TRBD2 (6 bases). V shed 5 bases and J shed 1 base, with 15 bases lying between them. The CDR3 has 16 amino acids. Germline assignment: CDR1 MDHEN and CDR2 SYDVKM. The DNA for the CDR3 is TGTGCCAGCAGTCGACTGGTGGAGGGGTCCTACAATGAGCAGTTCTTC. It is translated as CASSRLVEGSYNEQFF.

The rearrangement uses TRBV29-1 and TRBJ1-1; the D is unclear. Germline CDR1 is SQVTM and CDR2 is ANQGSEA. The CDR3 is 15 amino acids. With 8 bases removed from V and 1 base from J, the gap between germline ends came to 20 bases. DNA for the CDR3: TGCAGCTATTTTGGACCGAGCTTATGGAACACTGAAGCTTTCTTT. Translation gives CSYFGPSLWNTEAFF.